This is a list of T cell receptor beta chains from one sample in a study of shared clonotypes between healthy human individuals. Some clones are missing from TCRdb's copy, which holds only in-frame ones; the method was immunoSEQ multiplex PCR. The sample records millions of clones, 85% to 95% being singletons. Sequenced: naive CD4+ T cells from PBMCs. These TCRs come from a man between 18 and 35 years old in good health. Some clones in this sample may be carry-over from other donors' samples. Each CDR3 is given with its conserved first and last residue. The D gene is left open where the match is weak. Part of the rows lack a size; the others show once, few, many or a class for expanded clones.

v_gene: TRBV13
d_gene: TRBD2
abundance: -
j_gene: TRBJ2-1
CDR3aa: CASTNPSGGTRDNEQFF
CDR3nt: TGTGCCAGCACCAATCCCAGTGGGGGGACTAGAGACAATGAGCAGTTCTTC

v_gene: TRBV7-8
d_gene: -
abundance: -
j_gene: TRBJ1-5
CDR3aa: CASSLAVGPQPQHF
CDR3nt: TGTGCCAGCAGCTTAGCAGTGGGTCCCCAGCCCCAGCATTTT

v_gene: TRBV11-3
d_gene: TRBD1
abundance: -
j_gene: TRBJ2-3
CDR3aa: CASSRRQGAADTQYF
CDR3nt: TGTGCCAGCAGCCGCAGACAGGGTGCTGCAGATACGCAGTATTTT

v_gene: TRBV7-8
d_gene: TRBD2
abundance: once
j_gene: TRBJ2-7
CDR3aa: CASSPGTSSEQYF
CDR3nt: TGTGCCAGCAGCCCCGGGACTAGTTCCGAGCAGTACTTC

v_gene: TRBV6-5
d_gene: -
abundance: -
j_gene: TRBJ1-3
CDR3aa: CASSSFSGNTIYF
CDR3nt: TGTGCCAGCAGCTCCTTCTCTGGAAACACCATATATTTT

v_gene: TRBV5-1
d_gene: TRBD1
abundance: -
j_gene: TRBJ1-2
CDR3aa: CASSLDGGRDRTNYGYTF
CDR3nt: TGCGCCAGCAGCTTGGACGGCGGCCGGGACAGGACTAACTATGGCTACACCTTC

v_gene: TRBV5-4
d_gene: -
abundance: -
j_gene: TRBJ2-1
CDR3aa: CASSLGSLAPYNEQFF
CDR3nt: TGTGCCAGCAGCTTGGGTTCCCTAGCACCATACAATGAGCAGTTCTTC

v_gene: TRBV5-5
d_gene: TRBD1
abundance: -
j_gene: TRBJ2-7
CDR3aa: CASSRKTGTANSYEQYF
CDR3nt: TGTGCCAGCAGCCGAAAAACCGGGACAGCTAACTCCTACGAGCAGTACTTC

v_gene: TRBV29-1
d_gene: -
abundance: few
j_gene: TRBJ1-1
CDR3aa: CSVLGQENTEAFF
CDR3nt: TGCAGCGTCCTGGGGCAGGAGAACACTGAAGCTTTCTTT

v_gene: TRBV7-2
d_gene: -
abundance: few
j_gene: TRBJ1-1
CDR3aa: CASRGGGLNTEAFF
CDR3nt: TGTGCCAGCAGGGGCGGGGGACTGAACACTGAAGCTTTCTTT

v_gene: TRBV11-2
d_gene: TRBD2
abundance: -
j_gene: TRBJ2-2
CDR3aa: CASSLETSGRRIGTGELFF
CDR3nt: TGTGCCAGCAGCTTAGAGACTAGCGGGAGGAGAATCGGCACCGGGGAGCTGTTTTTT

v_gene: TRBV5-3
d_gene: -
abundance: -
j_gene: TRBJ2-7
CDR3aa: CARSPEKRESEQYF
CDR3nt: TGTGCCAGAAGCCCTGAAAAACGGGAGTCCGAGCAGTACTTC

v_gene: TRBV7-2
d_gene: TRBD1
abundance: -
j_gene: TRBJ2-7
CDR3aa: CASSPRDRGRGYEQYF
CDR3nt: TGTGCCAGCAGCCCCAGGGACAGGGGGCGCGGCTACGAGCAGTACTTC

v_gene: TRBV7-2
d_gene: -
abundance: -
j_gene: TRBJ2-7
CDR3aa: CASSLYPSATSYEQYF
CDR3nt: TGTGCCAGCAGCTTATATCCTAGCGCCACCTCCTACGAGCAGTACTTC

v_gene: TRBV6-5
d_gene: -
abundance: -
j_gene: TRBJ1-6
CDR3aa: CASSSTGRGSLHF
CDR3nt: TGTGCCAGCAGTTCTACAGGGCGTGGGTCCCTCCACTTT

v_gene: TRBV7-8
d_gene: -
abundance: -
j_gene: TRBJ2-7
CDR3aa: CASSVLFGHSYEQYF
CDR3nt: TGTGCCAGCAGCGTTCTGTTCGGACACTCCTACGAGCAGTACTTC

v_gene: TRBV5-1
d_gene: -
abundance: -
j_gene: TRBJ1-1
CDR3aa: CASSLASTEAFF
CDR3nt: TGCGCCAGCAGCTTGGCCAGCACTGAAGCTTTCTTT

v_gene: TRBV5-1
d_gene: -
abundance: -
j_gene: TRBJ1-4
CDR3aa: CASSLSGNLNEKLFF
CDR3nt: TGCGCCAGCAGCTTGTCGGGAAACCTTAATGAAAAACTGTTTTTT

v_gene: TRBV5-1
d_gene: TRBD2
abundance: -
j_gene: TRBJ2-7
CDR3aa: CASSLSSGSSYEQYF
CDR3nt: TGCGCCAGCAGCTTATCTAGCGGGAGCTCCTACGAGCAGTACTTC

v_gene: TRBV4-1
d_gene: -
abundance: -
j_gene: TRBJ1-3
CDR3aa: CASSQNDQGFLPGNTIYF
CDR3nt: TGCGCCAGCAGCCAGAACGATCAGGGTTTTTTACCTGGAAACACCATATATTTT